The rows below give T cell receptor beta chains drawn from one sample of a study of T-cell reconstitution after alpha-beta-depleted transplantation in children. TCRdb reprocessed the PCR reads with MiXCR, giving one entry per CDR3 protein. The table lists about 260,000 distinct CDR3 sequences, roughly 11% of them singletons. The sequences come from peripheral blood, collected 180 days after TCRalphabeta/CD19-depleted stem cell transplant. The receptors come from a male patient aged 2-15 years who had a stem cell transplant for chronic granulomatous disease, so the T cells may come from the graft donor. Each CDR3 is given with its conserved first and last residue. A D gene is named only where the DNA matches it firmly. Clone size is given for some rows only: seen once, a few or many times, or a class if the clone is expanded.

DNA	CDR3	length	V	D	J	size
TGTGCCAGCAGACTTCAGGGGGCCACCTACAATGAGCAGTTCTTC	CASRLQGATYNEQFF	15	TRBV12-3/TRBV12-4	TRBD1	TRBJ2-1	many
TGTGCCAGCAGCAAAATGGGGGCCTACGAGCAGTACTTC	CASSKMGAYEQYF	13	TRBV5-4	.	TRBJ2-7	.
TGCCATCTAAGGGAGTATGGCTACACCTTC	CHLREYGYTF	10	TRBV20-1	.	TRBJ1-2	.
TGTGCCAGCAGCCAGGACGTCCTGGGGGATACGCAGTATTTT	CASSQDVLGDTQYF	14	TRBV7-2	.	TRBJ2-3	many
TGCGCCAGCAGCCTCAATCTGGTCCAAGACACCGGGGAGCTGTTTTTT	CASSLNLVQDTGELFF	16	TRBV5-1	.	TRBJ2-2	many
TGCGCCAGCAGCTCGGGATCCTACACCGGGGAGCTGTTTTTT	CASSSGSYTGELFF	14	TRBV5-1	.	TRBJ2-2	many
TGCGCCAGCAGCTTAAACCGGGACGGGGCCTACGAGCAGTACTTC	CASSLNRDGAYEQYF	15	TRBV5-1	.	TRBJ2-7	many
TGTGCCAGCTCATCCAACTTTGCGGGAGTAGATACGCAGTATTTT	CASSSNFAGVDTQYF	15	TRBV18	TRBD2	TRBJ2-3	many
TGCAGTGCTATGTTTGGGGGATACAATGAGCAGTTCTTC	CSAMFGGYNEQFF	13	TRBV20-1	.	TRBJ2-1	many
TGTGCCAGCAGCATAGAGGAGGGGGAGGGCAATGAGCAGTTCTTC	CASSIEEGEGNEQFF	15	TRBV13	.	TRBJ2-1	many
TGTGCCAGCAGTGGGGGGGGTGGCGGGAGAAGGTACGAGCAGTACTTC	CASSGGGGGRRYEQYF	16	TRBV28	TRBD2	TRBJ2-7	few
TGTGCCAGCAGCCCCCTAAGTAGGGAAGATACGCAGTATTTT	CASSPLSREDTQYF	14	TRBV7-2	.	TRBJ2-3	many
TGTGCCAGCAGCTTAGAAGCGGGAGAAGATTACGAGCAGTACTTC	CASSLEAGEDYEQYF	15	TRBV7-7	TRBD2	TRBJ2-7	many
TGTGCCAGCAGCCTCAGACAGGCTAGCTCTGGAAACACCATATATTTT	CASSLRQASSGNTIYF	16	TRBV7-6	.	TRBJ1-3	many
TGCGCCAGCAGCTCCGGACAGGGGGGTTATGGCTACACCTTC	CASSSGQGGYGYTF	14	TRBV5-1	TRBD1	TRBJ1-2	many
TGCAGTGCTAGGACGGGAGGGCCGTCTCCGTCCTACAATGAGCAGTTCTTC	CSARTGGPSPSYNEQFF	17	TRBV20-1	TRBD2	TRBJ2-1	.
TGTGCCAGCAGCTCCCAGGGGGCTTACCCCACAGATACGCAGTATTTT	CASSSQGAYPTDTQYF	16	TRBV7-9	TRBD1	TRBJ2-3	many
TGCAGCGTTGAAGCGGGGACCTCCTACGAGCAGTACTTC	CSVEAGTSYEQYF	13	TRBV29-1	.	TRBJ2-7	many
TGCAGTGCTAGCCTCCTCGGGCGACAGGGTACCCAGCCCCAGCATTTT	CSASLLGRQGTQPQHF	16	TRBV20-1	TRBD1	TRBJ1-5	many
TGTGCCACCAGCGGACGACGACAGGGCACTGAAGCTTTCTTT	CATSGRRQGTEAFF	14	TRBV15	TRBD1	TRBJ1-1	many
TGTGCCATCAGTGAGTCGACAGGGGGCTCGCCGCTGAGAAACATTCAGTACTTC	CAISESTGGSPLRNIQYF	18	TRBV10-3	TRBD1	TRBJ2-4	many
TGCGCCAGCACTAGGAACACCGGGGAGCTGTTTTTT	CASTRNTGELFF	12	TRBV10-2	.	TRBJ2-2	many
TGTGCCAGCAGCCAAGCTATTACCGGGGAGCTGTTTTTT	CASSQAITGELFF	13	TRBV14	.	TRBJ2-2	.
TGTGCCAGCAGCTGGCAGGGGGCGTGGGAGCAGTACTTC	CASSWQGAWEQYF	13	TRBV7-9	TRBD1	TRBJ2-7	many
TGTGCCAGCAGTTACCGGTATAGCAATCAGCCCCAGCATTTT	CASSYRYSNQPQHF	14	TRBV6-5	.	TRBJ1-5	many
TGCAGCGTTAGGGACAACCACAATCAGCCCCAGCATTTT	CSVRDNHNQPQHF	13	TRBV29-1	.	TRBJ1-5	many
TGTGCCACCAGCAGAGATAGGTTGACCGGGGAGCTGTTTTTT	CATSRDRLTGELFF	14	TRBV15	.	TRBJ2-2	many
TGTGCCAGCGCTTACCTAGCGGGAGGTCCCGAGCAGTACTTC	CASAYLAGGPEQYF	14	TRBV3-1	TRBD2	TRBJ2-7	many
TGCAGTGCTAGGGGGTTTGGCTATGGCTACACCTTC	CSARGFGYGYTF	12	TRBV20-1	.	TRBJ1-2	.
TGCACCAGCAGCCAAGAGGTATCGCGGGAGTTCACAGATACGCAGTATTTT	CTSSQEVSREFTDTQYF	17	TRBV1	.	TRBJ2-3	many
TGCGCCAGCAGCTTGTACGCAGGGGATCAGCCCCAGTATTTT	CASSLYAGDQPQYF	14	TRBV5-1	.	TRBJ2-3	.
TGTGCCAGCAGTCGGAGGGGGAAGGTAGTGCGCAATCAGCCCCAGCATTTT	CASSRRGKVVRNQPQHF	17	TRBV28	.	TRBJ1-5	many
TGTGCCAGCAGTGAACATAGAGGACTAGCGGATCACAATGAGCAGTTCTTC	CASSEHRGLADHNEQFF	17	TRBV25-1	TRBD2	TRBJ2-1	many
TGCGCCAGCAGCTTGGAGGGCGGGGGAACAGATACGCAGTATTTT	CASSLEGGGTDTQYF	15	TRBV5-1	TRBD2	TRBJ2-3	many
TGTGCCAGCGGGACATTTGGAGGAGGGGGGCCCCAAGAGACCCAGTACTTC	CASGTFGGGGPQETQYF	17	TRBV7-8	.	TRBJ2-5	many
TGTGCCACCAGCAGAGAGAGTGGGGCACGGAACACCGGGGAGCTGTTTTTT	CATSRESGARNTGELFF	17	TRBV15	.	TRBJ2-2	many
TGTGCCAGCACTCGAGGCCGACAGACAAATTCACCCCTCCACTTT	CASTRGRQTNSPLHF	15	TRBV12-3/TRBV12-4	.	TRBJ1-6	many
TGCAGCGTTGTGGCAGGGGCGCGATTTGAGCAGTTCTTC	CSVVAGARFEQFF	13	TRBV29-1	.	TRBJ2-1	many
TGCAGCGAATCCAACACTGGGCTAGCGGGAGGGCCCTCGTTAGACGAGCAGTACTTC	CSESNTGLAGGPSLDEQYF	19	TRBV29-1	TRBD2	TRBJ2-7	many
TGTGCCAGCTCACCTCTTCCTTCTAGCGTGTTAGCTGAGCAGTTCTTC	CASSPLPSSVLAEQFF	16	TRBV18	.	TRBJ2-1	many
TGCAGTGCCTCGGGACTAGCGGGCTACGAGCAGTACTTC	CSASGLAGYEQYF	13	TRBV20-1	TRBD2	TRBJ2-7	many
TGCGCCAGCAGCTTCGCAGGGGTGGACAATCAGCCCCAGCATTTT	CASSFAGVDNQPQHF	15	TRBV5-1	.	TRBJ1-5	many
TGTGCCACGACGGGTGGGCCAAGGACCCAGTACTTC	CATTGGPRTQYF	12	TRBV10-3	.	TRBJ2-5	few
TGTGCCAGCAGCTTTGTCTCGGGGGGCGAGCAGTACTTC	CASSFVSGGEQYF	13	TRBV5-6	TRBD2	TRBJ2-7	many
TGTGCCAGCAGTTTAAGGGCTTACAATCAGCCCCAGCATTTT	CASSLRAYNQPQHF	14	TRBV12-3/TRBV12-4	.	TRBJ1-5	many
TGTGCCACCAGCCTTGGGGGACAGGGGTCCTACGAGCAGTACTTC	CATSLGGQGSYEQYF	15	TRBV15	TRBD1	TRBJ2-7	few
TGTGCCACCAGCAGAGTGATTCAGGACGAGCAGTACTTC	CATSRVIQDEQYF	13	TRBV15	.	TRBJ2-7	many
TGTGCCAGCAGACCCGGGGGGGCTCGCACCGGGGAGCTGTTTTTT	CASRPGGARTGELFF	15	TRBV12-3/TRBV12-4	TRBD2	TRBJ2-2	many
TGTGCCAGCAGCTTAGGACCGGGATTCTTTGCGAACGAGCAGTACTTC	CASSLGPGFFANEQYF	16	TRBV7-2	.	TRBJ2-7	many